This T cell receptor (beta chain) derives from a study of T cell responses to AZD1222 COVID-19 vaccine. The study, taken as a whole, reports: With two AZD1222 doses given, Spike-specific TCR breadth and depth both rose.

Clones were sequenced by immunoSEQ multiplex PCR, and TCRdb holds only the in-frame ones, with some missing. The table lists more than 150,000 clones, 80% to 90% of them singletons. Germline V gene data show CDR1 as DFQATT and CDR2 as SNEGSKA (reference sequence). The V gene lost 6 bases and the J gene lost 9 bases, with 12 bases spanning the gap. This CDR3 comprises 11 residues. Comments on this clone: The target antigen is unknown.

The TCR originated in an adult in good health. The source material was peripheral blood, sampled on day 0 of AZD1222 vaccination. This chain joins TRBV20-1 and TRBJ2-1; D gene uncertain. CDR3 protein: CSASRTGEQFF. As DNA, the CDR3 is TGCAGTGCCTCTAGAACTGGTGAGCAGTTCTTC.